One T cell receptor (beta chain) is described in this entry. This entry belongs to a study of blood T cell repertoires in COVID-19. At the level of the study: The samples span acute and convalescent COVID-19 from the United States, Italy and Spain. In each case, the material was cDNA or gDNA derived from T cells, B-cell-depleted T cells, or PBMCs.

Authors' methods: Estimation of nucleated cell counts was performed using reference gene primer amplification. Sequencing used immunoSEQ multiplex PCR; TCRdb keeps in-frame clones, though not all of them. The V and J calls and clone size were taken over from that table, and D and trimming were inferred from the DNA. Counted here are 260,000 or so clones, roughly 90% occurring once; the ten biggest clones make up approximately 8.8%. V gave up 5 bases and J gave up 0 bases, with 8 bases separating them. The germline gives CDR1 ENHRY, CDR2 SYGVKD. The CDR3 totals 14 residues. J is TRBJ1-3 and V is TRBV10-3; D gene uncertain. Sequencing was carried out using peripheral blood. This TCR derives from a young man with active or convalescent COVID-19. DNA of the CDR3: TGTGCCATCAGTCCAGACAACTCTGGAAACACCATATATTTT. It translates to CAISPDNSGNTIYF.